This T cell receptor beta chain stems from a study of blood T cell repertoires in COVID-19. The data were produced by immunoSEQ multiplex PCR, yet TCRdb's version contains in-frame clones alone and is incomplete. Of about 89,000 clones listed, less than 85% are singletons. This clone was found many times. CDR1 and CDR2 from the germline V gene are SNHLY and FYNNEI. The CDR3 runs 15 residues. Trimming took 4 bases from V and 4 from J; bases not matched to a gene: 6. Material for sequencing was peripheral blood. The receptor was isolated from an elderly woman with acute or convalescent COVID-19. V gene TRBV2 combines with J gene TRBJ1-4; 7 bases match TRBD1. The CDR3 region is CASSAGGMSNEKLFF. Written as DNA, the CDR3 is TGTGCCAGCAGTGCAGGGGGAATGAGTAATGAAAAACTGTTTTTT.